This entry is about one TCR beta chain. Its cognate antigen is unknown. This record belongs to a study of PD-1 blockade in classical Hodgkin lymphoma. Across the study: Nivolumab dosed at 3 mg/kg went to patients intravenously every 2 weeks. Regarding the study as a whole: CD4+ TCR diversity, unlike CD8+, rose significantly by C4D1. Baseline diversity in complete responders resembled that of newly diagnosed patients. The causes of the repertoire differences, possibly disease activity or prior therapy, remain undefined.

Every one of the patients relapsed after autologous stem cell transplantation (brentuximab vedotin exposure was variable). The protocol was immunoSEQ multiplex PCR, while the TCRdb copy is restricted to in-frame clones and leaves out a portion. The sample shows 89,000 or so clones, around 90% of them seen only once. V dropped 5 bases and J dropped 4; count of bases not matched to a gene: 5. The CDR3 extends over 14 amino acids. Germline V CDR1 and CDR2: MDHEN, SYDVKM. This receptor was identified in a human donor with classical Hodgkin lymphoma. Here the sequenced sample was peripheral blood mononuclear cells (PBMCs), taken before the second cycle of nivolumab. The V call is TRBV28, the J call TRBJ1-2, with TRBD1 matching over 9 bases. The CDR3 DNA is TGTGCCAGCAGTCTCCAGGGACAGGGCTATGGCTACACCTTC. It is translated as CASSLQGQGYGYTF.